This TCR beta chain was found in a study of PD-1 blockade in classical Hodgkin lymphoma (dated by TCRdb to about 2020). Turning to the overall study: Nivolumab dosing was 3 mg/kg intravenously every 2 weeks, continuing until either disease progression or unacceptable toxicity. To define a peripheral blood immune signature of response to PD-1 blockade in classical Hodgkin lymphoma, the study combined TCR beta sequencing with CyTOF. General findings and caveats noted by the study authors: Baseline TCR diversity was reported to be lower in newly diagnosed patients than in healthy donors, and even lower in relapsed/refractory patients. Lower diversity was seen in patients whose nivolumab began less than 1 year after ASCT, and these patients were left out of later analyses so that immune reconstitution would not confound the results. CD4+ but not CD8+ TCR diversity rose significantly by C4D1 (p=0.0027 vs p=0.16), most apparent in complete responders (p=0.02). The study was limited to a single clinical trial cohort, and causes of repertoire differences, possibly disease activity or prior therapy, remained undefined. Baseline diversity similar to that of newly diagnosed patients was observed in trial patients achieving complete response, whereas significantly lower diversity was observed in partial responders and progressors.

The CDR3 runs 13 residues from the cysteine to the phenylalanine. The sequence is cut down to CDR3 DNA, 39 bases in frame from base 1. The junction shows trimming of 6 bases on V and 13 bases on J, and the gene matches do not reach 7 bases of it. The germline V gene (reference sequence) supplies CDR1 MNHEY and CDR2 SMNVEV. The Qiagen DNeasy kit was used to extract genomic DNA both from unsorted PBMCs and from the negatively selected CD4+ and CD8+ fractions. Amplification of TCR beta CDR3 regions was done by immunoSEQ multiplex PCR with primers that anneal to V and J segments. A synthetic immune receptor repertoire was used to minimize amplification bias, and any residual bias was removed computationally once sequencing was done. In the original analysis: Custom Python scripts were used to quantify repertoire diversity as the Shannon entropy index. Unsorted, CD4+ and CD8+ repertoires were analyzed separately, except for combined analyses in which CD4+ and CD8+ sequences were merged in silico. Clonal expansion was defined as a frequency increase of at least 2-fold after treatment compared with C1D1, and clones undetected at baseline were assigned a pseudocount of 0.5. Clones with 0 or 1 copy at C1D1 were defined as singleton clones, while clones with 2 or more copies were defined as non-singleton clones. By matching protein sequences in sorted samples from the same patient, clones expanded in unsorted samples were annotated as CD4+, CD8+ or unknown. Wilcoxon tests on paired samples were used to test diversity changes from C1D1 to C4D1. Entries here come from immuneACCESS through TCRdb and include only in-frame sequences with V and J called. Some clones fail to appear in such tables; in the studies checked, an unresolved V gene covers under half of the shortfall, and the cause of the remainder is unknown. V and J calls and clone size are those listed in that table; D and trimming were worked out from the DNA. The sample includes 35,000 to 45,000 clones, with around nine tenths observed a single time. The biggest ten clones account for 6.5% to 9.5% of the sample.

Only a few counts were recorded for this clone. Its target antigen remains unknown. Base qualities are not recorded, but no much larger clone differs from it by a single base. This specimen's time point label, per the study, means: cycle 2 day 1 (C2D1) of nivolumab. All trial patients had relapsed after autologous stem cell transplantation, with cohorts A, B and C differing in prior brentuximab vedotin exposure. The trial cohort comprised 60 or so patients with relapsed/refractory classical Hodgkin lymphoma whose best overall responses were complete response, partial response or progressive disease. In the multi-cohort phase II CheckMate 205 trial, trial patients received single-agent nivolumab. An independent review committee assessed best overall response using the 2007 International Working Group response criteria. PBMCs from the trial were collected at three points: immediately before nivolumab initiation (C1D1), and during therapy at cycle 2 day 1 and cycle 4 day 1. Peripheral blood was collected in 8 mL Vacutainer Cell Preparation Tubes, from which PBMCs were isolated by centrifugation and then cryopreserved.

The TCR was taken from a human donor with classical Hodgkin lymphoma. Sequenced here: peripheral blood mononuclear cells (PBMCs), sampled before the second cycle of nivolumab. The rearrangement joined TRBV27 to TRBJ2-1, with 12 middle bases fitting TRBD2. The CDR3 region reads CASSPGLAGPQFF. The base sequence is TGTGCCAGCAGCCCGGGACTAGCGGGTCCCCAGTTCTTC.